The 7 T cell receptor beta chains listed next were all sequenced from one sample in a study of blood T cell repertoires in COVID-19. Sequencing was performed with immunoSEQ multiplex PCR; in TCRdb, only in-frame clones are kept and a portion is missing. The sample lists approximately 130,000 clones, over 75% occurring once. Sequencing was done on a sample of peripheral blood. These TCRs come from a man aged 50 or older with acute or convalescent COVID-19.

The chain combines TRBV5-6 with TRBJ2-7; D might be TRBD1 (5 bases). CDR3 size: 17 residues. In germline, CDR1 is SGHDT, CDR2 YYEEEE. V shed 7 bases and J shed 2 bases, with 25 bases lying between them. In DNA form, the CDR3 reads TGTGCCAGCCGCGTGGCAAAGTCTGGCCAGGGTCCCTACGAGCAGTACTTC. It encodes CASRVAKSGQGPYEQYF.

This rearrangement joins TRBV2 to TRBJ2-5; 12 bases map to TRBD2. The ends lost 7 bases at V and 2 bases at J; junction bases unmatched: 5. There are 15 residues in the CDR3. Germline V gene data show CDR1 as SNHLY and CDR2 as FYNNEI. CDR3 protein: CASKRTSGDQETQYF. In DNA, the CDR3 is TGTGCCAGCAAGCGGACTAGCGGGGATCAAGAGACCCAGTACTTC.

The chain links TRBV28 to TRBJ2-2; weak D call: TRBD1 (7 bases). CDR3 size: 15 residues. Germline V lookup: CDR1 MDHEN, CDR2 SYDVKM. Trimming removed 6 bases from V and 5 bases from J, with 16 bases in between. This chain's CDR3 is CASRIGGGTTGELFF. CDR3 bases: TGTGCCAGCAGGATAGGGGGCGGGACAACCGGGGAGCTGTTTTTT.

This clone came up once. The chain joins TRBV6-5 to TRBJ1-5, with no clear D. Germline lookup yields CDR1 MNHEY and CDR2 SVGAGI. The CDR3 length is 14 residues. With 6 bases removed from V and 0 bases from J, the gap between germline ends came to 9 bases. CDR3 amino acids: CASSVVGSNQPQHF. In DNA form, the CDR3 reads TGTGCCAGCAGCGTGGTCGGTAGCAATCAGCCCCAGCATTTT.

The J gene is TRBJ1-4, the V gene TRBV30, with 7 bases matching TRBD1. Trimming took 0 bases from V and 8 from J; bases not matched to a gene: 12. The CDR3 totals 16 residues. CDR1 is GTSNPN, CDR2 SVGIG, per germline (reference sequence). This CDR3 reads CAWSVKGAVLTEKLFF. CDR3 nucleotide sequence: TGTGCCTGGAGTGTAAAGGGGGCCGTTTTGACCGAAAAACTGTTTTTT.

J is TRBJ2-2 and V is TRBV30; tentative D call: TRBD1 (5 bases). The V and J ends lost 1 base and 4 bases respectively, with 7 bases between them. CDR1 GTSNPN and CDR2 SVGIG come from the germline V gene (reference sequence). CDR3 size: 13 residues. This CDR3 is CAWSGRVTGELFF. The CDR3 coding sequence is TGTGCCTGGAGTGGCAGGGTCACCGGGGAGCTGTTTTTT.

J is TRBJ2-3 and V is TRBV24-1; 8 bases align to TRBD2. J lost 7 bases, V lost 3 bases, and 11 bases had no gene match. Germline-derived CDR1 and CDR2 are KGHDR and SFDVKD. The CDR3 has 16 residues. CDR3 residues: CATSDVGLAGINTQYF. In DNA form, the CDR3 reads TGTGCCACCAGTGATGTCGGGCTAGCGGGTATCAATACGCAGTATTTT.